The 11 T cell receptor beta chains presented below share a single source sample, sequenced in a study of T-cell reconstitution after alpha-beta-depleted transplantation in children. It was with unique molecular identifiers that the TCRbeta library was prepared. TCRdb ran MiXCR on the PCR reads and lists one entry per CDR3 protein. The sample lists hundreds of thousands of distinct CDR3 sequences, around 12% seen once, with 0.79% in the top ten. Sequencing used PBMCs, obtained before TCRalphabeta/CD19-depleted stem cell transplant. These receptors all come from a girl aged 2 to 10 with congenital amegakaryocytic thrombocytopenia, due to receive a stem cell transplant.

This clonotype was picked up many times. The V gene is TRBV5-1, the J gene TRBJ2-1; 8 bases are shared with TRBD1. The J segment lost 0 bases and the V segment lost 4 bases, leaving 6 bases of the junction unmatched. The CDR3 length is 16 residues. CDR1 and CDR2 (germline): SGHRS, YFSETQ. The CDR3 protein is CASSRGQESSYNEQFF. The CDR3 DNA is TGCGCCAGCAGCAGGGGACAGGAGAGCTCCTACAATGAGCAGTTCTTC.

Turning to this clonotype: Germline and junction disagree at one end, which may indicate a read error. The chain combines TRBV15 with TRBJ1-2; no clear D. Germline CDR1 LNHNV, CDR2 YYDKDF (reference sequence). The CDR3 covers 12 residues. CDR3 nucleotide sequence: TGTGCCACCAGCTCCCGGGTGTATGGCGACACCTTC. Translating it yields CATSSRVYGDTF. The full variable domain, rest sourced from reference TRBV15 and TRBJ1-2, is DAMVIQNPRYQVTQFGKPVTLSCSQTLNHNVMYWYQQKSSQAPKLLFHYYDKDFNNEADTPDNFQSRRPNTSFCFLDIRSPGLGDTAMYLCATSSRVYGDTFGSGTRLTVV.

At least ten counts were recorded for this clonotype. This chain uses TRBV29-1 with TRBJ2-3; D remains unclear. The V and J ends lost 4 bases and 2 bases respectively, with 16 bases between them. The CDR3 is 15 residues long. The germline gives CDR1 SQVTM, CDR2 ANQGSEA. In DNA form, the CDR3 reads TGCAGCGTTGCTCAGTCGTCAATATACACAGATACGCAGTATTTT. As protein: CSVAQSSIYTDTQYF.

This clonotype was picked up many times. The genes are TRBV7-2 and TRBJ2-1; 11 nucleotides line up with TRBD2. Germline trimming cut 0 bases from V and 4 bases from J; bases unmatched to any gene: 11. The CDR3 has 19 residues. Germline lookup yields CDR1 SGHTA and CDR2 FQGNSA. This chain's CDR3 is CASSLASYTSGGKYNEQFF. In DNA, the CDR3 is TGTGCCAGCAGCTTAGCCTCGTATACTAGCGGGGGAAAGTACAATGAGCAGTTCTTC.

The chain combines TRBV7-8 with TRBJ2-1; 7 bases fit TRBD2. With 2 bases clipped from V and 5 bases from J, the junction kept 3 bases outside the gene matches. This CDR3 contains 14 residues. The germline gives CDR1 SGHVS, CDR2 FQNEAQ. CDR3 loop: CASSLTSENNEQFF. The CDR3 DNA reads TGTGCCAGCAGCTTAACTAGCGAAAACAATGAGCAGTTCTTC.

The chain couples TRBV7-9 to TRBJ2-7, with 9 bases lining up with TRBD1. Germline V gene lookup returns CDR1 SEHNR and CDR2 FQNEAQ (reference sequence). The CDR3 is 17 residues long. Trimming at V came to 3 bases and at J to 0 bases, leaving 9 bases not matched to a gene. The CDR3 spells CASSLWSGQGLSYEQYF. DNA for the CDR3: TGTGCCAGCAGCTTGTGGAGTGGACAGGGGCTCTCCTACGAGCAGTACTTC.

This clonotype was counted ten times or more. The chain employs TRBV5-1 and TRBJ1-6, with a weak D call TRBD1 (6 bases). This CDR3 is 16 amino acids long. V lost 0 bases, J lost 7 bases, and 14 bases lay in between. Per germline, CDR1 SGHRS and CDR2 YFSETQ. In DNA, the CDR3 is TGCGCCAGCAGCTTGGAGGGGGACGGCTTGAATTCACCCCTCCACTTT. Protein product: CASSLEGDGLNSPLHF.

This clonotype was counted at least ten times. The chain joins TRBV20-1 to TRBJ1-1; D unclear. The CDR3 runs 14 residues. The germline V gene has CDR1 DFQATT and CDR2 SNEGSKA (reference sequence). V lost 3 bases, J lost 2 bases, and 13 bases lay in between. The CDR3 loop is CSASETSGNTEAFF. For the CDR3, the DNA is TGCAGTGCTAGCGAAACCTCAGGAAACACTGAAGCTTTCTTT.

This clonotype appeared many times. This rearrangement joins TRBV19 to TRBJ2-1; TRBD2 is a possible D gene (6 bases). V was trimmed by 3 bases and J by 9 bases, leaving 12 bases between them. This CDR3 contains 13 residues. Germline CDR1 reads LNHDA; CDR2 reads SQIVND (reference sequence). In DNA, the CDR3 is TGTGCCAGTAGTATCAGGTTGCGGGGTGAGCAGTTCTTC. This translates into CASSIRLRGEQFF.

This clonotype showed up many times. This sequence joins TRBV20-1 and TRBJ2-1; 12 bases map to TRBD2. Germline loops: CDR1 DFQATT, CDR2 SNEGSKA (reference sequence). This CDR3 spans 14 amino acids. V was pared by 3 bases and J by 5 bases, with 2 bases of the junction left unmatched. CDR3 DNA: TGCAGTGCTAGCGGACTAGCGGGGAACAATGAGCAGTTCTTC. Translating gives CSASGLAGNNEQFF.

In its sample, this clonotype was seen many times. This rearrangement joins TRBV6-1 to TRBJ2-7, with D unclear. Germline V gene data show CDR1 as MNHNS and CDR2 as SASEGT. This CDR3 spans 13 amino acids. V lost 5 bases, J lost 2 bases, and 10 bases lay in between. CDR3 protein: CASSPVNAYEQYF. CDR3 nucleotide sequence: TGTGCCAGCAGTCCGGTCAACGCCTACGAGCAGTACTTC.